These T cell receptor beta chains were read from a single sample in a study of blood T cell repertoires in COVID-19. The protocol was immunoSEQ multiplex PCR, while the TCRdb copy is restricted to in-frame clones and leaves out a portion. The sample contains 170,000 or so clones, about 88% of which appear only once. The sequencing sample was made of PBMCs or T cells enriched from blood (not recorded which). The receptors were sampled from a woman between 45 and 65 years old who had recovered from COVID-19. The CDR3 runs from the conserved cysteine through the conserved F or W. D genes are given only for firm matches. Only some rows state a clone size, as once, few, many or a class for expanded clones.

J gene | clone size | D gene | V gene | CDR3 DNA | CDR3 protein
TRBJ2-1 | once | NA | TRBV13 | TGTGCCAGCAGCCTTACCGTTAGGCCTAGTTTAGCGGAACGTAACAATGAGCAGTTCTTC | CASSLTVRPSLAERNNEQFF
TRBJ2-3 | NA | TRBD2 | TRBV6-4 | TGTGCCAGCAGTGCGTCCAGCGGGGGCACAGATACGCAGTATTTT | CASSASSGGTDTQYF
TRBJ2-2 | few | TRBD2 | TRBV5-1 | TGCGCCAGCAGACTCGGGACTACGAACACCGGGGAGCTGTTTTTT | CASRLGTTNTGELFF
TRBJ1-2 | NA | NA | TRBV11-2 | TGTGCCAGCAGCTTAGGAGGGGGCTACACCTTC | CASSLGGGYTF
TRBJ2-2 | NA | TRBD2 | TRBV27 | TGTGCCAGCAGCTCCTCGGGACTAGCGGGAGCCGGGGAGCTGTTTTTT | CASSSSGLAGAGELFF
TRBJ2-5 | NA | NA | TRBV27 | TGTGCCAGCAGTTCCTCCCCCGGACAGTGGAAGACCCAGTACTTC | CASSSSPGQWKTQYF
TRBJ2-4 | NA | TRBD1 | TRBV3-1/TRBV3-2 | TGTGCCAGCAGCCAATCGGGGACAGGGGGCAACATTCAGTACTTC | CASSQSGTGGNIQYF
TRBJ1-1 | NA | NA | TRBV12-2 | TGTGCAAGTCATCTGAGGGTGACACCTAACACTGAAGCTTTCTTT | CASHLRVTPNTEAFF
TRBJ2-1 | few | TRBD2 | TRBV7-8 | TGTGCCAGCAGCTCCCGACTAGCGGGAGGGCCTGGAGGCTCCTACAATGAGCAGTTCTTC | CASSSRLAGGPGGSYNEQFF
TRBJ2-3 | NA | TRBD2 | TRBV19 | TGTGCCAGTAGTATTTGGGCGACTAGCGGCACAGATACGCAGTATTTT | CASSIWATSGTDTQYF
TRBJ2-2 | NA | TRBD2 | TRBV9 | TGTGCCAGCAGCGCATCCGGGACTAGCGGGAGCCGGGTGTTTTTT | CASSASGTSGSRVFF
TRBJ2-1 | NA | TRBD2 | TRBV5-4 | TGTGCCAGCAGCTTGGGGGTGGGAGGGCCCTACAATGAGCAGTTCTTC | CASSLGVGGPYNEQFF
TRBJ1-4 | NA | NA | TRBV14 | TGTGCCAGCAGTCAAGCAAACAGGGTAACTAATGAAAAACTGTTTTTT | CASSQANRVTNEKLFF
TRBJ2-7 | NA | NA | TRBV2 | TGTGCCAGCAGTGAACTCTTTCTTGCGAGGTACGAGCAGTACTTC | CASSELFLARYEQYF
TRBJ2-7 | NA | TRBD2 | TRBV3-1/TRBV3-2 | TGTGCCAGCAGCAAGGGAAATCGTATGGTAGCGGGAGATAGGTACGAGCAGTACTTC | CASSKGNRMVAGDRYEQYF
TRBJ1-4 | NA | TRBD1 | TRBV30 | TGTGCCTGGAAACACCCCGGGACAGGCGAAAAACTGTTTTTT | CAWKHPGTGEKLFF
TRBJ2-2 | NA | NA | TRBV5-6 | TGTGCCAGCAGCATGGGACAGAACACCGGGGAGCTGTTTTTT | CASSMGQNTGELFF
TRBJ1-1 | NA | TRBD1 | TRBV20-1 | TGCAGTGCTAGTAAGGACAGGGTGAGGTCATCCACTGAAGCTTTCTTT | CSASKDRVRSSTEAFF
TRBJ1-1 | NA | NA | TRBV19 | TGTGCCAGTACCCTTAGCCCGGGAGGATACACTGAAGCTTTCTTT | CASTLSPGGYTEAFF
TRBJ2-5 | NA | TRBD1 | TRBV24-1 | TGTGCCACCAGACCAACAGGGGCCGAGACCCAGTACTTC | CATRPTGAETQYF
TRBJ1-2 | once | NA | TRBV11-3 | TGTGCCAGCAGCTTGGGGCCTACTAACTATGGCTACACCTTC | CASSLGPTNYGYTF
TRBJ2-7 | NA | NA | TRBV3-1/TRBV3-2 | TGTGCCAGCAGCCAAAGGGGGGGGTCCCACGAGCAGTACTTC | CASSQRGGSHEQYF
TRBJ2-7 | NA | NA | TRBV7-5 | TGTGCCAGAAGCCCGTTGGGGGGGCTGTACGAGCAGTACTTC | CARSPLGGLYEQYF
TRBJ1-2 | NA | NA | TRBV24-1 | TGTGCCACCAGTGATGTGAGCTATGGCTACACCTTC | CATSDVSYGYTF
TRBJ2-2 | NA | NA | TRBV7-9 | TGTGCCAGCAGCTTTGCGGGGGCGACCGGGGAGCTGTTTTTT | CASSFAGATGELFF
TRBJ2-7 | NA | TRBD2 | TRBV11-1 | TGTGCCAGCAGCCCGCGGACTAGCGGATCCTACGAGCAGTACTTC | CASSPRTSGSYEQYF